This T cell receptor beta chain was sequenced in a study of T-cell reconstitution after alpha-beta-depleted transplantation in children. Study conclusions and caveats: Reportedly, alpha-beta T cells present about two months post-transplant originated from several hundred expanded clones of graft origin.

Library preparation (for TCRbeta) was performed with unique molecular identifiers. In TCRdb, the PCR reads were re-called with MiXCR into one record per CDR3 protein. The sample records approximately 430,000 distinct CDR3 sequences, 15% to 20% being singletons. This clonotype was detected a few times. Its cognate antigen is unknown. V lost 1 base, J lost 1 base, and 11 bases lay in between. The CDR3 length is 15 residues. Looked up from germline, CDR1 is SGHVS and CDR2 is FNYEAQ. The genes are TRBV7-6 and TRBJ2-7; D is possibly TRBD2 (5 bases). The origin of this receptor is a boy younger than two who had a stem cell transplant for Wiskott-Aldrich syndrome, so the T cells may come from the graft donor. Here the sequenced sample was PBMCs, mostly from graft donor cells, taken 360 days after TCRalphabeta/CD19-depleted stem cell transplant. This CDR3 reads CASSLGRPLSYEQYF. CDR3 in DNA: TGTGCCAGCAGCTTAGGGAGGCCTCTATCCTACGAGCAGTACTTC.